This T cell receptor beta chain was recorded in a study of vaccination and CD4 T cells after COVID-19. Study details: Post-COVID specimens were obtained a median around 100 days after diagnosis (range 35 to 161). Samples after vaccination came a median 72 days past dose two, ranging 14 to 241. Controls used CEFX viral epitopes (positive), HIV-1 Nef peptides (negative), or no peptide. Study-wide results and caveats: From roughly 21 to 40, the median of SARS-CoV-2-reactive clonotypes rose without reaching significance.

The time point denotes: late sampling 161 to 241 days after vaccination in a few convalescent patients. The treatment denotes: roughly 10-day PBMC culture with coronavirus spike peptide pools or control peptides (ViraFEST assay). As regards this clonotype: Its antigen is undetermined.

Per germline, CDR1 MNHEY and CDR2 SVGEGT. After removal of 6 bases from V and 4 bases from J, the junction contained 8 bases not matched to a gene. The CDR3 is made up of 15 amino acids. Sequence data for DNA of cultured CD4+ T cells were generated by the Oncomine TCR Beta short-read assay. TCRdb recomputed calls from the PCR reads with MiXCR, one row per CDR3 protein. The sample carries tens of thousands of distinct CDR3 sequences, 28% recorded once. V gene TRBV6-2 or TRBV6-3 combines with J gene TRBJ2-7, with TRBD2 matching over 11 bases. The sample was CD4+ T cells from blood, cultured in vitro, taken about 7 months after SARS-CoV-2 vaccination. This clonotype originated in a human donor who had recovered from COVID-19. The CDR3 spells CASRPSGRISYEQYF. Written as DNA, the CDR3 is TGTGCCAGCAGACCTAGCGGGAGGATTTCGTACGAGCAGTACTTC.